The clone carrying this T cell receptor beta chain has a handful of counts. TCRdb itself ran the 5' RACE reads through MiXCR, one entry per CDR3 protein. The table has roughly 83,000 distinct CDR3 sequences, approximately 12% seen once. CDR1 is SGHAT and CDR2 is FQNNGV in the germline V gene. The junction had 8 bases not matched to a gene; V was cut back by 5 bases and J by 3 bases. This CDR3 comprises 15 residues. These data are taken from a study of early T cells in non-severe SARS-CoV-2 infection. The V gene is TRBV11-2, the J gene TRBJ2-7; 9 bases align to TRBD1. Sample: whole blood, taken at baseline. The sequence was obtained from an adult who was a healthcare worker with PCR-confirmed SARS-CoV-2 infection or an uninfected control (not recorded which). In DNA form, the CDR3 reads TGTGCCAGCAGCCCCCAGACAGGGGGGATCTACGAGCAGTACTTC. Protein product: CASSPQTGGIYEQYF.